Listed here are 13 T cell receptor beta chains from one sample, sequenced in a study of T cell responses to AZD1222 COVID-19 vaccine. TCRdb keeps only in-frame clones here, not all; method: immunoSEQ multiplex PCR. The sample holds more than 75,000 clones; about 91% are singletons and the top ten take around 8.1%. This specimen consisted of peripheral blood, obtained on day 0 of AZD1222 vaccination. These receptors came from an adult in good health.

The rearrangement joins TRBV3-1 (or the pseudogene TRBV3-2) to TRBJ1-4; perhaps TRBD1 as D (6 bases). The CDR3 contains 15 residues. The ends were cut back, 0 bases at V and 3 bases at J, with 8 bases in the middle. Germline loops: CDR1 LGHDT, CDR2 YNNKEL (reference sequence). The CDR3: CASSQDGGPNEKLFF. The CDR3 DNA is TGTGCCAGCAGCCAAGATGGGGGGCCTAATGAAAAACTGTTTTTT.

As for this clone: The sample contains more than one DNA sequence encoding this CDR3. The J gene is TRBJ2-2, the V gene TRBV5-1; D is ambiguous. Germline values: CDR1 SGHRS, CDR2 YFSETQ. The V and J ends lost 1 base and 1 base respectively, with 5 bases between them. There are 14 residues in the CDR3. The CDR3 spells CASSLSRNTGELFF. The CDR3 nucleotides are TGCGCCAGCAGCTTGTCACGGAACACCGGGGAGCTGTTTTTT.

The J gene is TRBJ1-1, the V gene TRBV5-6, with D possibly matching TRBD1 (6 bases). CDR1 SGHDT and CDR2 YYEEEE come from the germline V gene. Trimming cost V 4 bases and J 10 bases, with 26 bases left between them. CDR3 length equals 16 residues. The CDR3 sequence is CASSIYLQGSMMRAFF. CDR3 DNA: TGTGCCAGCAGCATCTACCTACAGGGTTCGATGATGCGAGCTTTCTTT. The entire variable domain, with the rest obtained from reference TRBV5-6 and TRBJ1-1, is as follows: DAGVTQSPTHLIKTRGQQVTLRCSPKSGHDTVSWYQQALGQGPQFIFQYYEEEERQRGNFPDRFSGHQFPNYSSELNVNALLLGDSALYLCASSIYLQGSMMRAFFGQGTRLTVV.

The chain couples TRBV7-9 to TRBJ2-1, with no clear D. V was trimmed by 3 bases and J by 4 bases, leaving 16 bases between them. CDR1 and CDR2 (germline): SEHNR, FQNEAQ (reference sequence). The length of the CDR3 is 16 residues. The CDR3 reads CASSLHSPRDYNEQFF. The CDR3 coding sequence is TGTGCCAGCAGCTTGCACTCGCCCCGTGATTACAATGAGCAGTTCTTC.

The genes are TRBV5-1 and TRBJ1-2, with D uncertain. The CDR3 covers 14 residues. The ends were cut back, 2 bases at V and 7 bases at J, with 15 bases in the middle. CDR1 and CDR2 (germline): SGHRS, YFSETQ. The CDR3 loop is CASSLRGSGGGYTF. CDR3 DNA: TGCGCCAGCAGCTTACGAGGGTCGGGAGGTGGCTACACCTTC.

This CDR3 reads CASSTRDLSSYEQYF. Here the CDR3 DNA reads TGTGCCAGTAGTACCCGGGACTTGAGCTCCTACGAGCAGTACTTC. The gene calls are TRBV19 and TRBJ2-7; D is perhaps TRBD2 (6 bases). The germline CDR1 and CDR2 sequences are LNHDA and SQIVND (reference sequence). V was shortened by 4 bases and J by 0 bases, with 13 bases between the two germline ends. The CDR3 has 15 residues. The whole variable domain, remainder taken from reference TRBV19 and TRBJ2-7, is DGGITQSPKYLFRKEGQNVTLSCEQNLNHDAMYWYRQDPGQGLRLIYYSQIVNDFQKGDIAEGYSVSREKKESFPLTVTSAQKNPTAFYLCASSTRDLSSYEQYFGPGTRLTVT.

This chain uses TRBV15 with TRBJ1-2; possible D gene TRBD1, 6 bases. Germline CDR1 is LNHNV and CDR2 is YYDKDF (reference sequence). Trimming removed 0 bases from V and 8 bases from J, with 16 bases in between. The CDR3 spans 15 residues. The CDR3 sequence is CATSRDISQGRGYTF. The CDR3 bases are TGTGCCACCAGCAGAGACATAAGTCAGGGGAGAGGCTACACCTTC.

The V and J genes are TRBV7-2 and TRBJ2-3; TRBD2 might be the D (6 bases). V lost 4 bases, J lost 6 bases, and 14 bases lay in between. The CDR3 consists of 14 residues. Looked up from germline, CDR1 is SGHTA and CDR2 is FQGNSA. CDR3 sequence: CASSSRRDSDTQYF. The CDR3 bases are TGTGCCAGCAGCTCACGCCGGGACTCGGATACGCAGTATTTT. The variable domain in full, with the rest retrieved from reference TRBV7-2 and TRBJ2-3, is GAGVSQSPSNKVTEKGKDVELRCDPISGHTALYWYRQSLGQGLEFLIYFQGNSAPDKSGLPSDRFSAERTGGSVSTLTIQRTQQEDSAVYLCASSSRRDSDTQYFGPGTRLTVL.

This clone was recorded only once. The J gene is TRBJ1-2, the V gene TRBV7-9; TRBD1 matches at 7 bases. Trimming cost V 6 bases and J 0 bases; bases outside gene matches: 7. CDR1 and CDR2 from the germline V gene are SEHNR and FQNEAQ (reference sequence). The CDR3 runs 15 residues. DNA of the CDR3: TGTGCCAGCAGGCCCGGGGACAGAGCTAACTATGGCTACACCTTC. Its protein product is CASRPGDRANYGYTF.

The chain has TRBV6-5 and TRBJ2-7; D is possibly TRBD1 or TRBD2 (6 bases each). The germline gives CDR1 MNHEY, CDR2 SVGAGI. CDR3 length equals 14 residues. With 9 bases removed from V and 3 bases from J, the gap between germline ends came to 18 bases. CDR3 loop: CASAIGGGNYEQYF. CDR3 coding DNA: TGTGCCAGTGCCATAGGAGGGGGGAACTACGAGCAGTACTTC.

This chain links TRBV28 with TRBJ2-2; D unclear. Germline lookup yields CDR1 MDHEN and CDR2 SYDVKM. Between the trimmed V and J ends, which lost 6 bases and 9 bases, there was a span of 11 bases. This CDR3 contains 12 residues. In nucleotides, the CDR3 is TGTGCCAGCAGCCTCGCTCCCCGGGAGCTGTTTTTT. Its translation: CASSLAPRELFF. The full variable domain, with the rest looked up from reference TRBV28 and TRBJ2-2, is DVKVTQSSRYLVKRTGEKVFLECVQDMDHENMFWYRQDPGLGLRLIYFSYDVKMKEKGDIPEGYSVSREKKERFSLILESASTNQTSMYLCASSLAPRELFFGEGSRLTVL.

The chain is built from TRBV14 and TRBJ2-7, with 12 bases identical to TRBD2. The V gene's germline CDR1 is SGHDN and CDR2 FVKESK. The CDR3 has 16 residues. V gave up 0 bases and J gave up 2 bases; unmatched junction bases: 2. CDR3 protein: CASSQDWTSGAYEQYF. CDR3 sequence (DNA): TGTGCCAGCAGCCAAGATTGGACTAGCGGGGCCTACGAGCAGTACTTC.

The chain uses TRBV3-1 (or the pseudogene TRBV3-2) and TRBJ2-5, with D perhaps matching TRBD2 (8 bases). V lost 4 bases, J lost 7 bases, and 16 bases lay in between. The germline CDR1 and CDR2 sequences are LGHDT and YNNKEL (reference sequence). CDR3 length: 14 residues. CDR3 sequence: CASSPGLGGGTQYF. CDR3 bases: TGTGCCAGCAGCCCGGGACTAGGGGGCGGGACCCAGTACTTC.